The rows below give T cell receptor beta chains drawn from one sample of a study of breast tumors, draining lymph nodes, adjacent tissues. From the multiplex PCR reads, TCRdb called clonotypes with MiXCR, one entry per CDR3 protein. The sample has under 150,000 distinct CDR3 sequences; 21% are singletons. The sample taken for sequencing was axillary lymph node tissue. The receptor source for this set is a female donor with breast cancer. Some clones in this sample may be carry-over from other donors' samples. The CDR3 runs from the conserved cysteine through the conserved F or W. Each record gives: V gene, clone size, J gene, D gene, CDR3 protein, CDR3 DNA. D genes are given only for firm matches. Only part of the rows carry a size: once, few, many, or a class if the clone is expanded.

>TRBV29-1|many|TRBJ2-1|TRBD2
CSAEPAGLTSLFF
TGCAGCGCCGAACCTGCGGGGTTGACTAGCCTGTTCTTC
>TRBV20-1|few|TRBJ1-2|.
CSASPGSYGYTF
TGCAGTGCTAGTCCGGGGAGCTATGGCTACACCTTC
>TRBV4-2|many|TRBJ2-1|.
CASSQDRGREQFF
TGTGCCAGCAGCCAAGATCGCGGACGGGAGCAGTTCTTC
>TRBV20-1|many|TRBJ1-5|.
CSARGVGGQPQHF
TGCAGTGCTAGGGGCGTTGGGGGACAGCCCCAGCATTTT
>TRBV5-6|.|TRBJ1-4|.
CASSPHDPNEKLFF
TGTGCCAGCAGCCCCCATGACCCGAATGAAAAACTGTTTTTT
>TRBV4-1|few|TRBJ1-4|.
CASSQDWPSRDEKLFF
TGCGCCAGCAGCCAAGATTGGCCGAGTCGGGATGAAAAACTGTTTTTT
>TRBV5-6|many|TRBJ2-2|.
CASSLVTASLKGGELFF
TGTGCCAGCAGCTTGGTGACGGCCAGTCTGAAGGGCGGGGAGCTGTTTTTT
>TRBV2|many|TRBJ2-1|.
CASSEASYSNNEQFF
TGTGCCAGCAGTGAAGCGAGTTACAGCAACAATGAGCAGTTCTTC
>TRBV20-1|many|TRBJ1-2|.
CSARDMTGDGYTF
TGCAGTGCTAGAGATATGACAGGAGATGGCTACACCTTC
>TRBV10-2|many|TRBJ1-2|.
CASSEFLTPLYGYTF
TGCGCCAGCAGTGAGTTCTTGACCCCTCTATATGGCTACACCTTC
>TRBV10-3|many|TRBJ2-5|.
CAIGVAQETQYF
TGTGCCATCGGCGTAGCACAAGAGACCCAGTACTTC
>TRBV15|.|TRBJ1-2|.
CATSGGAANNYGYTF
TGTGCCACCAGCGGCGGGGCAGCGAATAACTATGGCTACACCTTC
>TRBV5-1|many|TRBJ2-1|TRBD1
CASSRHRGTYNEQFF
TGCGCCAGCAGCCGCCACAGGGGGACGTACAATGAGCAGTTCTTC
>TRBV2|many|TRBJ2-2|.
CASRRGGGSNTGELFF
TGTGCCAGCAGGAGAGGGGGTGGGTCCAACACCGGGGAGCTGTTTTTT
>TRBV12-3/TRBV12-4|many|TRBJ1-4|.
CASSLNSQIEKLFF
TGTGCCAGCAGTTTAAACAGTCAGATTGAAAAACTGTTTTTT
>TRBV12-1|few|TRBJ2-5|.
CASSFERGLFCQETQYF
TGTGCCAGCAGCTTTGAGAGGGGACTGTTTTGCCAAGAGACCCAGTACTTC
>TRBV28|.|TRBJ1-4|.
CAGRRKGNEKLFF
TGTGCCGGCAGGAGAAAGGGGAATGAAAAACTGTTTTTT
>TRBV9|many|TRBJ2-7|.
CASSVTPRDTYEQYF
TGTGCCAGCAGCGTTACACCGAGGGACACCTACGAGCAGTACTTC
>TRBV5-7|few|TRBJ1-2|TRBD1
CASRPPTGNTNYSYTF
TGTGCCAGCAGGCCCCCGACAGGGAATACTAACTATAGCTACACCTTC
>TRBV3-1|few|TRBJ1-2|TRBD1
CASSPPGTGSYGYTF
TGTGCCAGCAGCCCCCCTGGGACAGGCAGCTATGGCTACACCTTC
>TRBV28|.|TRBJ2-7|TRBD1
CASRRTGAYEQYF
TGTGCCAGCAGACGGACAGGGGCCTACGAGCAGTACTTC
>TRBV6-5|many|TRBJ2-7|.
CASSLQGSYEQYF
TGTGCCAGCAGCCTCCAGGGATCCTACGAGCAGTACTTC
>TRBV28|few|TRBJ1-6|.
CASSLMVNSPLHF
TGTGCCAGCAGTTTAATGGTTAATTCACCCCTCCACTTT
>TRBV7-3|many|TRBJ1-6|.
CASSSADRDGSPLHF
TGTGCCAGCAGCTCAGCAGACCGGGACGGCTCACCCCTCCACTTT
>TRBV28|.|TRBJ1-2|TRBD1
CASSLPGQGAYYGYTF
TGTGCCAGCAGTTTGCCTGGCCAGGGGGCGTACTATGGCTACACCTTC
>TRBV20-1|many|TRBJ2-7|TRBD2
CSASGSGRRRYEQYF
TGCAGTGCCTCGGGTAGCGGGAGAAGACGCTACGAGCAGTACTTC
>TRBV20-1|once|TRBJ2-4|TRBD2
CSGEASGRLQNIQYF
TGCAGTGGGGAGGCTAGCGGGAGACTCCAGAACATTCAGTACTTC
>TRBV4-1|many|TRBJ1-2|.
CASSQDLDYGYTF
TGCGCCAGCAGCCAAGATCTCGACTATGGCTACACCTTC
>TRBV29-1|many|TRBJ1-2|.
CSVESPRQGYTF
TGCAGCGTTGAATCGCCGCGGCAGGGCTACACCTTC
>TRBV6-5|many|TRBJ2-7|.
CASSPQAPGQYF
TGTGCCAGCAGTCCTCAGGCCCCCGGGCAGTACTTC
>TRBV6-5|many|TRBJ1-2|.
CASSYGYGYTF
TGTGCCAGCAGTTACGGGTATGGCTACACCTTC
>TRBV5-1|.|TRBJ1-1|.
CASKEGQGTEAFF
TGCGCCAGCAAGGAGGGCCAAGGGACTGAAGCTTTCTTT
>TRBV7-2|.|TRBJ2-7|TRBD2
CASSLPASSGRTYEQYF
TGTGCCAGCAGCTTGCCAGCCTCTAGCGGAAGAACCTACGAGCAGTACTTC
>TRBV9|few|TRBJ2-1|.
CASSATHSPVEQFF
TGTGCCAGCAGCGCAACACACTCCCCCGTGGAGCAGTTCTTC
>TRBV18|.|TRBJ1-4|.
CASSPFAAGANEKLFF
TGTGCCAGCTCACCCTTTGCGGCAGGGGCTAATGAAAAACTGTTTTTT
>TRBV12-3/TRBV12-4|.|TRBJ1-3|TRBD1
CASSRGSGNTVYF
TGTGCCAGCAGCAGGGGGTCTGGAAACACCGTATATTTT
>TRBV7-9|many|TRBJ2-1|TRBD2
CASSLYGGGGSYNEQFF
TGTGCCAGCAGCTTATACGGGGGGGGGGGTTCCTACAATGAGCAGTTCTTC
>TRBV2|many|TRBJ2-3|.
CASSPGWGTDTQYF
TGTGCCAGCAGTCCTGGGTGGGGGACAGATACGCAGTATTTT
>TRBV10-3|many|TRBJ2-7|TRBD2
CATEGGSKYEQYF
TGTGCCACTGAAGGCGGGAGTAAATACGAGCAGTACTTC
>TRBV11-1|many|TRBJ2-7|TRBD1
CASSGGQGAGYEQYF
TGTGCCAGCAGCGGGGGACAGGGGGCAGGATACGAGCAGTACTTC
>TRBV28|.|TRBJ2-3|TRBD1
CASSLGQRSTDTQYF
TGTGCCAGCAGTTTGGGACAGAGAAGCACAGATACGCAGTATTTT
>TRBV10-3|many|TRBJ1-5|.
CAISEDRSNQPQHF
TGTGCCATCAGTGAGGACAGGAGCAATCAGCCCCAGCATTTT
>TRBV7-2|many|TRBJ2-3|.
CASSGSTDTQYF
TGTGCCAGCAGCGGGAGCACAGATACGCAGTATTTT
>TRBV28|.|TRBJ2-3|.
CASSLSGRLSTDTQYF
TGTGCCAGCAGTTTATCCGGACGGCTTAGCACAGATACGCAGTATTTT
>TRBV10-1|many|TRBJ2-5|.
CASSGEEETQYF
TGCGCCTCGAGCGGAGAAGAAGAGACCCAGTACTTC
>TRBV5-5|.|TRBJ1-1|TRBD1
CASSWTGLTYPVGTEAFF
TGTGCCAGCAGCTGGACAGGACTGACTTACCCGGTGGGCACTGAAGCTTTCTTT
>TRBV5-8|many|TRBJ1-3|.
CASSLVEGSSGNTIYF
TGTGCCAGCAGCTTGGTAGAGGGGTCCTCTGGAAACACCATATATTTT
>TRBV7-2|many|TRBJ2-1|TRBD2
CASSPTTSPNEQFF
TGTGCCAGCAGCCCGACGACTAGCCCCAATGAGCAGTTCTTC
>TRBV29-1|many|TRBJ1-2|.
CSAAQKPLYGYTF
TGCAGCGCAGCACAGAAACCTCTCTATGGCTACACCTTC
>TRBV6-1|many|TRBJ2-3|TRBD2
CASSTSGSGTDTQYF
TGTGCCAGCAGTACTAGCGGGAGCGGCACAGATACGCAGTATTTT
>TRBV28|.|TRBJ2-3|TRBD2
CASRIAGETDTQYF
TGTGCCAGCAGAATAGCGGGAGAGACAGATACGCAGTATTTT
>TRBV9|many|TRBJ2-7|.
CASSVGGDSSYEQYF
TGTGCCAGCAGCGTGGGGGGCGACTCCTCCTACGAGCAGTACTTC
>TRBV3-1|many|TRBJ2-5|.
CASSQGRVGETQYF
TGTGCCAGCAGCCAAGGCAGGGTGGGGGAGACCCAGTACTTC